Shown below are 29 T cell receptor beta chains from a single sample sequenced in a study of vaccination and CD4 T cells after COVID-19. An Oncomine TCR Beta short-read assay was used to sequence the DNA from cultured CD4+ T cells. TCRdb analysed the PCR reads with MiXCR anew, one entry per CDR3 protein. Altogether about 18,000 distinct CDR3 sequences are present, 56% being singletons, with the ten largest covering approximately 9%. Documented treatment: roughly 11-day PBMC culture with coronavirus spike peptide pools or control peptides (ViraFEST assay). What these receptors recognize is not known. Sequenced sample: CD4+ T cells from blood, cultured in vitro. Every receptor here comes from a human donor who had recovered from COVID-19.

The chain links TRBV10-1 to TRBJ1-5; D gene uncertain. Per germline, CDR1 WNHNN and CDR2 SYGVQD (reference sequence). V was pared by 4 bases and J by 6 bases, with 10 bases between. The CDR3 has 13 amino acids. Here the CDR3 reads CASSAADGQPQHF. The CDR3 nucleotides read TGCGCCAGCAGTGCCGCCGATGGTCAGCCCCAGCATTTT.

The chain is built from TRBV15 and TRBJ1-2; D is perhaps TRBD1 (5 bases). V lost 1 base and J 5 bases, leaving 11 bases between the germline ends. The germline V gene has CDR1 LNHNV and CDR2 YYDKDF (reference sequence). This CDR3 spans 14 amino acids. CDR3 DNA: TGTGCCACCAGCAGAGTGCAAGGGACGTATGGCTACACCTTC. Its protein product is CATSRVQGTYGYTF.

The J gene is TRBJ1-1, the V gene TRBV30; D may be TRBD1 (6 bases). Germline assignment: CDR1 GTSNPN and CDR2 SVGIG (reference sequence). CDR3 length equals 11 residues. The V gene lost 1 base and the J gene lost 11 bases, with 11 bases spanning the gap. The CDR3 reads CAWSDRVVAFF. The CDR3 DNA reads TGTGCCTGGAGTGACAGGGTCGTCGCTTTCTTT.

This clonotype was picked up a small number of times. CDR3 nucleotides: TGTGCCAGCAGTTTATCGAGAGGAGGGCAGCCCCAGCATTTT. Translated: CASSLSRGGQPQHF. The V and J genes are TRBV27 and TRBJ1-5; D is uncertain. Trimming removed 0 bases from V and 7 bases from J, with 10 bases in between. Looked up from germline, CDR1 is MNHEY and CDR2 is SMNVEV (reference sequence). The CDR3 runs to 14 residues.

The CDR3 DNA is TGTGCCAGCAGTGGAGGCAGTAAAAGGGAGACCCAGTACTTC. This gives the protein CASSGGSKRETQYF. The chain couples TRBV28 to TRBJ2-5; D may be TRBD2 (5 bases). CDR1 is MDHEN, CDR2 SYDVKM, per germline. The V gene lost 5 bases and the J gene lost 5 bases, with 15 bases spanning the gap. The CDR3 contains 14 residues.

The table lists this clonotype with a few counts. Written as DNA, the CDR3 is TGTGCCAGCAGTTTACCCAATTCACCCCTCCACTTT. Its protein product is CASSLPNSPLHF. The chain uses TRBV12-3 or TRBV12-4 and TRBJ1-6; D ambiguous. V lost 2 bases and J lost 7, with 3 bases in between. The CDR3 totals 12 residues.

V and J are TRBV7-9 and TRBJ2-4; D unresolved. The V and J ends lost 8 bases and 5 bases respectively, with 7 bases between them. The germline CDR1 and CDR2 sequences are SEHNR and FQNEAQ (reference sequence). CDR3 length: 11 amino acids. The CDR3 nucleotides read TGTGCCAGCGAGAGTGAAAACATTCAGTACTTC. Protein: CASESENIQYF. Drawing the rest from reference TRBV7-9 and TRBJ2-4, the complete variable domain is DTGVSQNPRHKITKRGQNVTFRCDPISEHNRLYWYRQTLGQGPEFLTYFQNEAQLEKSRLLSDRFSAERPKGSFSTLEIQRTEQGDSAMYLCASESENIQYFGAGTRLSVL.

The chain couples TRBV27 to TRBJ1-4, with D possibly matching TRBD1 (5 bases). V was trimmed by 2 bases and J by 4 bases, leaving 20 bases between them. This CDR3 is built from 18 residues. CDR1 and CDR2 from the germline V gene are MNHEY and SMNVEV (reference sequence). CDR3 loop: CASSLRKRGGLLNEKLFF. CDR3 DNA sequence: TGTGCCAGCAGTTTACGGAAACGGGGGGGACTCCTTAATGAAAAACTGTTTTTT.

V is TRBV6-5 and J is TRBJ1-1; the D gene is possibly TRBD1 (5 bases). V shed 4 bases and J shed 12 bases, with 18 bases lying between them. CDR1 and CDR2 (germline): MNHEY, SVGAGI. The CDR3 consists of 13 residues. The DNA for the CDR3 is TGTGCCAGCAGTTCCCCAGGGTCGATCGCGACTTTCTTT. Its translation: CASSSPGSIATFF.

This sequence joins TRBV7-8 and TRBJ1-3; no clear D. The V and J ends lost 6 bases and 3 bases respectively, with 12 bases between them. CDR3 length: 14 residues. Germline V CDR1 and CDR2: SGHVS, FQNEAQ. The CDR3 DNA reads as TGTGCCAGCAGACGTCGGTCGGATGGAAACACCATATATTTT. Protein: CASRRRSDGNTIYF.

This clonotype was counted a single time. This chain connects TRBV5-1 to TRBJ2-3; either TRBD1 or TRBD2 may supply D (5 bases each). The CDR3 covers 18 residues. V dropped 4 bases and J dropped 5 bases, with 26 bases sitting between them. The V gene's germline CDR1 is SGHRS and CDR2 YFSETQ. The CDR3 spells CASSPNPGRDPGGDTQYF. The CDR3, as DNA: TGCGCCAGCAGCCCGAATCCGGGCCGAGATCCTGGGGGAGATACGCAGTATTTT.

This sequence joins TRBV28 and TRBJ1-4; tentative D call: TRBD1 (5 bases). Germline CDR1 is MDHEN and CDR2 is SYDVKM. The CDR3 length is 13 residues. The V gene lost 7 bases and the J gene lost 7 bases, with 13 bases spanning the gap. This chain's CDR3 is CASTPGGTEKLFF. The CDR3 DNA reads TGTGCCAGCACCCCTGGGGGGACTGAAAAACTGTTTTTT.

This chain links TRBV6-1 with TRBJ2-7, with D tentatively TRBD1 (5 bases). The CDR3 consists of 14 residues. V dropped 5 bases and J dropped 6 bases, with 17 bases sitting between them. CDR1 and CDR2 (germline): MNHNS, SASEGT. The CDR3 reads CASSPDSPAFEQYF. The CDR3 DNA follows: TGTGCCAGCAGTCCCGACAGTCCTGCTTTCGAGCAGTACTTC.

The genes are TRBV2 and TRBJ1-5, with 7 bases lining up with TRBD1. With V trimmed by 1 base and J by 7 bases, 4 bases remained unmatched. The germline V gene has CDR1 SNHLY and CDR2 FYNNEI. The CDR3 runs to 14 residues. The CDR3 coding sequence is TGTGCCAGCAGTGAAGGACAGGGAGCCCAGCCCCAGCATTTT. This encodes CASSEGQGAQPQHF.

The chain uses TRBV18 and TRBJ1-5; D call uncertain. This CDR3 is 16 amino acids long. V lost 0 bases and J 0 bases, leaving 9 bases between the germline ends. The germline V gene encodes CDR1 KGHSH and CDR2 LQKENI. The CDR3 reads CASSPPPGDSNQPQHF. CDR3 nucleotides: TGTGCCAGCTCACCACCGCCCGGTGATAGCAATCAGCCCCAGCATTTT.

The V call is TRBV12-3 or TRBV12-4, the J call TRBJ1-2; D unresolved. Trimming took off 1 base at V and 8 bases at J, with 11 bases between the two ends. The CDR3 totals 13 residues. The CDR3 protein is CASSLGYERGYTF. CDR3 nucleotide sequence: TGTGCCAGCAGTTTAGGTTACGAGCGGGGCTACACCTTC.

A few counts support this clonotype. The chain is built from TRBV7-8 and TRBJ1-5; the D is unclear. CDR3 length: 14 residues. The V gene's germline CDR1 is SGHVS and CDR2 FQNEAQ. V lost 2 bases, J lost 3 bases, and 8 bases lay in between. CDR3 DNA sequence: TGTGCCAGCAGCTTAAATCGGGCCAATCAGCCCCAGCATTTT. Translation: CASSLNRANQPQHF.

The chain recombines TRBV30 with TRBJ1-5; tentatively, D is TRBD1 (5 bases). V shed 2 bases and J shed 5 bases, with 10 bases lying between them. The CDR3 has 13 amino acids. Germline V gives CDR1 GTSNPN, CDR2 SVGIG (reference sequence). The CDR3 nucleotides are TGTGCCTGGAGTTTCCTGGGGGATCAGCCCCAGCATTTT. Encoded protein: CAWSFLGDQPQHF.

The V call is TRBV27, the J call TRBJ2-7; TRBD2 matches at 10 bases. Trimming removed 7 bases from V and 2 bases from J; junction bases left unmatched: 5. Per the germline V gene, CDR1 is MNHEY and CDR2 is SMNVEV (reference sequence). The CDR3 sequence is 14 residues long. The CDR3 region has the DNA TGTGCCAGCAAATCCGGGACTAGCGCCTACGAGCAGTACTTC. Encoded protein: CASKSGTSAYEQYF.

This clonotype was detected only a few times. This rearrangement joins TRBV6-1 to TRBJ2-6; 7 bases match TRBD1. The CDR3 runs 16 residues. Germline V lookup: CDR1 MNHNS, CDR2 SASEGT. V lost 4 bases to trimming and J lost 0 bases; unmatched junction nucleotides: 3. CDR3 nucleotide sequence: TGTGCCAGCAGTGTGGGACAGAACTCTGGGGCCAACGTCCTGACTTTC. Amino acids: CASSVGQNSGANVLTF.

This rearrangement joins TRBV5-6 to TRBJ1-2, with D unresolved. The germline gives CDR1 SGHDT, CDR2 YYEEEE. The CDR3 runs to 13 residues. The germline V and J ends were trimmed by 0 bases and 9 bases, with 12 bases remaining between them. As DNA, the CDR3 is TGTGCCAGCAGCTTGGCCGTTACGCTTCGCTACACCTTC. Encoded protein: CASSLAVTLRYTF.

V usage is TRBV6-1 and J usage is TRBJ1-2; 8 bases agree with TRBD1. Looked up from germline, CDR1 is MNHNS and CDR2 is SASEGT. The CDR3 is 13 amino acids. The V and J ends lost 5 bases and 8 bases, in that order; junction bases with no gene match: 7. Here the CDR3 reads CASSHGTGRGYTF. CDR3 bases: TGTGCCAGCAGTCACGGGACAGGTCGAGGCTACACCTTC.

This clonotype was seen a handful of times. V usage is TRBV6-5 and J usage is TRBJ2-7; D possibly corresponds to TRBD2 (5 bases). Trimming removed 2 bases at V and 5 bases at J, with 16 bases between. Germline-derived CDR1 and CDR2 are MNHEY and SVGAGI. This CDR3 has 15 amino acids. DNA of the CDR3: TGTGCCAGCAGTTACCTCGAGGGCATCATAAACGAGCAGTACTTC. Protein sequence: CASSYLEGIINEQYF.

This sequence joins TRBV6-2 or TRBV6-3 and TRBJ2-3, with TRBD1 identical over 10 bases. Unmatched junction bases numbered 4, after V lost 10 bases and J lost 6 bases. Per the germline V gene, CDR1 is MNHEY and CDR2 is SVGEGT. The CDR3 covers 12 residues. CDR3: CATRTGGDTQYF. As DNA, the CDR3 is TGTGCCACCCGGACAGGGGGTGATACGCAGTATTTT.

The chain couples TRBV24-1 to TRBJ2-7, with 13 bases lining up with TRBD2. CDR1 and CDR2 (germline): KGHDR, SFDVKD. The CDR3 consists of 16 residues. The ends lost 5 bases at V and 4 bases at J; junction bases unmatched: 7. CDR3 nucleotide sequence: TGTGCCACCAGTGCCCAAGGACTAGCGGGGGTTTACGAGCAGTACTTC. Protein: CATSAQGLAGVYEQYF.

The rearrangement joins TRBV29-1 to TRBJ2-3; 8 nucleotides align to TRBD1. CDR1 and CDR2 (germline): SQVTM, ANQGSEA. CDR3 size: 13 residues. The V segment lost 8 bases and the J segment 2 bases; nucleotides outside the gene matches: 6. This CDR3 is CSLGQGVTDTQYF. The CDR3 coding sequence is TGCAGCCTCGGACAGGGCGTCACAGATACGCAGTATTTT.

The V gene is TRBV3-1, the J gene TRBJ2-7; D ambiguous. Germline V gene data show CDR1 as LGHDT and CDR2 as YNNKEL (reference sequence). The CDR3 length is 15 residues. V was pared by 4 bases and J by 6 bases, with 19 bases between. CDR3 residues: CASSLRLGLGGEQYF. In nucleotides, the CDR3 is TGTGCCAGCAGCCTACGGTTGGGCCTCGGTGGCGAGCAGTACTTC.

This chain links TRBV5-1 with TRBJ2-1, with 9 bases matching TRBD2. V lost 6 bases, J lost 4 bases, and 8 bases stayed unmatched. CDR1 is SGHRS, CDR2 YFSETQ, per germline. The CDR3 loop spans 15 amino acids. CDR3 bases: TGCGCCAGCAACGTGGCTAGCGGGACATACAATGAGCAGTTCTTC. It codes for CASNVASGTYNEQFF.

This rearrangement joins TRBV19 to TRBJ2-2, with unresolved D. Germline CDR1 LNHDA, CDR2 SQIVND (reference sequence). V lost 7 bases and J 5 bases, leaving 17 bases between the germline ends. The CDR3 sequence is 15 residues long. CDR3 residues: CASTSKGSVTGELFF. The CDR3 nucleotides read TGTGCCAGTACGTCGAAAGGCTCAGTTACCGGGGAGCTGTTTTTT.